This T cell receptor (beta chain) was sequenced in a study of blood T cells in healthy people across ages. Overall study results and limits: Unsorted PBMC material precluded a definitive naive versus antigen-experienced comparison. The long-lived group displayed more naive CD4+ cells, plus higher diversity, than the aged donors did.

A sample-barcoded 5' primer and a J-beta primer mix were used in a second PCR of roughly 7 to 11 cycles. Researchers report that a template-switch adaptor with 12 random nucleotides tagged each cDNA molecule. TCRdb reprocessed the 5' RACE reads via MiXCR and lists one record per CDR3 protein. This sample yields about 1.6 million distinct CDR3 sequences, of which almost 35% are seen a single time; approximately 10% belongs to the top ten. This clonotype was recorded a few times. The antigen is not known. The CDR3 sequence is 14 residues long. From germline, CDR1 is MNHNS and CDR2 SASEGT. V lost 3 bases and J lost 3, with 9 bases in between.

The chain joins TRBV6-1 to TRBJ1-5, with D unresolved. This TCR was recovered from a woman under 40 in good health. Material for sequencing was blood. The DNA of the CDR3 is TGTGCCAGCAGTGAGTCGGCTCCCAATCAGCCCCAGCATTTT. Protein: CASSESAPNQPQHF.